The 7 T cell receptor beta chains below all came from one sample that was sequenced in a study of blood T cell repertoires in COVID-19. The method was immunoSEQ multiplex PCR; TCRdb's version includes in-frame clones alone and lacks a portion of them. This sample yields over 130,000 clones, of which about 74% are seen a single time; around 16% belongs to the top ten. The specimen was peripheral blood. These receptors all stem from a man in his fifties with acute or convalescent COVID-19.

This clone was recorded a few times. The chain couples TRBV5-6 to TRBJ1-6; D is perhaps TRBD1 (6 bases). Germline V gene sequence: CDR1 SGHDT, CDR2 YYEEEE. The CDR3 has 16 residues. The V and J ends lost 3 bases and 4 bases respectively, with 14 bases between them. The CDR3 protein is CASSSFGTLYNSPLHF. DNA for the CDR3: TGTGCCAGCAGCTCATTTGGGACACTTTATAATTCACCCCTCCACTTT.

The CDR3 nucleotides are TGTGCCAGCAGGACAGGGACGCAGGATGGCTACACCTTC. Amino acids: CASRTGTQDGYTF. This rearrangement joins TRBV6-5 to TRBJ1-2; 7 nucleotides align to TRBD1. Germline CDR1 is MNHEY and CDR2 is SVGAGI. V gave up 6 bases and J gave up 6 bases; unmatched junction bases: 7. The CDR3 runs to 13 residues.

This sequence joins TRBV5-1 and TRBJ1-6, with 8 bases that match TRBD1. Germline values: CDR1 SGHRS, CDR2 YFSETQ. This CDR3 spans 14 amino acids. V gave up 3 bases and J gave up 7 bases; unmatched junction bases: 3. CDR3 residues: CASSSGTGNSPLHF. The CDR3 DNA reads TGCGCCAGCAGCTCCGGGACAGGCAATTCACCCCTCCACTTT. The whole variable domain, remainder taken from reference TRBV5-1 and TRBJ1-6, is KAGVTQTPRYLIKTRGQQVTLSCSPISGHRSVSWYQQTPGQGLQFLFEYFSETQRNKGNFPGRFSGRQFSNSRSEMNVSTLELGDSALYLCASSSGTGNSPLHFGNGTRLTVT.

The chain joins TRBV29-1 to TRBJ1-1; D gene ambiguous. Per germline, CDR1 SQVTM and CDR2 ANQGSEA. The length of the CDR3 is 14 residues. V was shortened by 3 bases and J by 1 base, with 12 bases between the two germline ends. This CDR3 is CSVDPEAANTEAFF. DNA of the CDR3: TGCAGCGTTGACCCTGAGGCGGCGAACACTGAAGCTTTCTTT.

The genes are TRBV18 and TRBJ1-1, with unresolved D. CDR3 length: 14 residues. V shed 4 bases and J shed 6 bases, with 15 bases lying between them. CDR1 KGHSH and CDR2 LQKENI come from the germline V gene. For the CDR3, the DNA is TGTGCCAGCTCACGCACGGAATACGGGTCTGAAGCTTTCTTT. Translating it yields CASSRTEYGSEAFF.

This clone is a singleton in its sample. The chain uses TRBV15 and TRBJ2-7; 7 bases are shared with TRBD2. Germline V gene data show CDR1 as LNHNV and CDR2 as YYDKDF (reference sequence). The CDR3 is 15 residues long. With 0 bases clipped from V and 3 bases from J, the junction kept 5 bases outside the gene matches. The CDR3 protein is CATSRDRAGDYEQYF. The CDR3 bases are TGTGCCACCAGCAGAGATCGGGCGGGGGACTACGAGCAGTACTTC. The full variable domain, completed using reference TRBV15 and TRBJ2-7, is DAMVIQNPRYQVTQFGKPVTLSCSQTLNHNVMYWYQQKSSQAPKLLFHYYDKDFNNEADTPDNFQSRRPNTSFCFLDIRSPGLGDTAMYLCATSRDRAGDYEQYFGPGTRLTVT.

This chain links TRBV29-1 with TRBJ1-6; 8 nucleotides match TRBD1. In germline, CDR1 is SQVTM, CDR2 ANQGSEA. This CDR3 has 13 amino acids. Germline trimming cut 7 bases from V and 7 bases from J; bases unmatched to any gene: 6. The CDR3 region is CSAGWDRNSPLHF. For the CDR3, the DNA is TGCAGCGCCGGGTGGGACAGGAATTCACCCCTCCACTTT.